Each of the 8 T cell receptor beta chains below was sequenced from the same sample in a study of blood T cell repertoires in COVID-19 (dated by TCRdb to 2018 to 2021). Receptors were amplified or captured by the immunoSEQ multiplex PCR assay. Imported from immuneACCESS, the table was reduced by TCRdb to in-frame sequences with V and J called. These copies leave out some clones; in studies compared against another copy, an unresolved V gene accounts for under half, and the cause of the remainder is not known. Present in this sample are some 130,000 clones, over 75% of which were seen just once. Roughly a tenth of the sample comes from the top ten. Sequencing input: peripheral blood. Receptors originate from a man aged 80 or over with acute or convalescent COVID-19.

The V gene is TRBV18, the J gene TRBJ1-3; no definite D call. Germline V gene data show CDR1 as KGHSH and CDR2 as LQKENI. CDR3 size: 15 residues. Between the trimmed V and J ends, which lost 0 bases and 1 base, there was a span of 7 bases. CDR3 in amino acids: CASSPPVASGNTIYF. CDR3 sequence (DNA): TGTGCCAGCTCACCACCGGTAGCTTCTGGAAACACCATATATTTT.

The rearrangement joins TRBV25-1 to TRBJ1-6; 7 nucleotides line up with TRBD1. V dropped 6 bases and J dropped 5; count of bases not matched to a gene: 1. CDR1 and CDR2 (germline): MGHDK, SYGVNS. This CDR3 has 13 amino acids. The CDR3: CASRGTDNSPLHF. In DNA form, the CDR3 reads TGTGCCAGCAGGGGGACAGATAATTCACCCCTCCACTTT.

V usage is TRBV2 and J usage is TRBJ2-7, with TRBD1 matching 8 bases. Germline CDR1 SNHLY, CDR2 FYNNEI. CDR3 length: 13 amino acids. Trimming at V came to 7 bases and at J to 9 bases, leaving 11 bases not matched to a gene. CDR3 DNA: TGTGCCAGCATTACAGAAGAGGACAGGGTGCAGTACTTC. Amino acid sequence: CASITEEDRVQYF.

CDR3 nucleotides: TGCGCCAGCAGTGAGTCACCAGGTCAGCCCCAGCATTTT. It yields the protein CASSESPGQPQHF. The chain links TRBV10-2 to TRBJ1-5; D is unresolved. The CDR3 has 13 amino acids. Germline V gene data show CDR1 as WSHSY and CDR2 as SAAADI. The V and J ends lost 0 bases and 6 bases respectively, with 6 bases between them.

In its sample, this clone was seen once. The V and J genes are TRBV18 and TRBJ2-7; TRBD2 aligns across 11 bases. V was pared by 3 bases and J by 2 bases, with 3 bases of the junction left unmatched. The CDR3 has 15 amino acids. Germline-derived CDR1 and CDR2 are KGHSH and LQKENI. The CDR3 region is CASSPGLAGTYEQYF. The DNA of the CDR3 is TGTGCCAGCTCACCTGGACTAGCGGGCACCTACGAGCAGTACTTC.

The chain recombines TRBV3-1 (or the pseudogene TRBV3-2) with TRBJ2-3; D gene unclear. The V gene lost 3 bases and the J gene lost 9 bases, with 19 bases spanning the gap. This CDR3 is 15 amino acids long. Germline V gives CDR1 LGHDT, CDR2 YNNKEL (reference sequence). CDR3 DNA sequence: TGTGCCAGCAGCCACCCACTCCTGAAGAGCGCCACGCAGTATTTT. As protein: CASSHPLLKSATQYF.

The CDR3 spells CSVAGTGKRAYEQYF. For the CDR3, the DNA is TGCAGCGTTGCCGGGACAGGGAAAAGGGCCTACGAGCAGTACTTC. The genes are TRBV29-1 and TRBJ2-7, with 9 bases aligning to TRBD1. Looked up from germline, CDR1 is SQVTM and CDR2 is ANQGSEA. V lost 4 bases, J lost 2 bases, and 9 bases stayed unmatched. The CDR3 is 15 amino acids.

The chain links TRBV5-5 to TRBJ2-7; 9 bases fit TRBD2. Looked up from germline, CDR1 is SGHKS and CDR2 is YYEKEE (reference sequence). This CDR3 comprises 15 residues. V shed 0 bases and J 3 bases; nucleotides not matched to a gene: 4. The CDR3, as DNA: TGTGCCAGCAGCTTGGTCGGGCGGGAGGGCTACGAGCAGTACTTC. Its protein is CASSLVGREGYEQYF.